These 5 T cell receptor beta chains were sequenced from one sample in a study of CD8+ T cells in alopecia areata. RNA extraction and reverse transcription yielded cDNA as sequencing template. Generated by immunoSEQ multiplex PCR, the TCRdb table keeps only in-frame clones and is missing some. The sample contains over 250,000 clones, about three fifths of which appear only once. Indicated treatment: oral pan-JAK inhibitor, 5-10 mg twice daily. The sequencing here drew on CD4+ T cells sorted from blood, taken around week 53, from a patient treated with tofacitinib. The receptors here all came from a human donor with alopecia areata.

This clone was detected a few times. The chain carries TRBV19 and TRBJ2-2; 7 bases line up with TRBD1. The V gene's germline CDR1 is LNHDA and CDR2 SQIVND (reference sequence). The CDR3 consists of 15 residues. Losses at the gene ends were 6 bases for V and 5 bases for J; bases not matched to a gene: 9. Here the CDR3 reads CASSLRDRETGELFF. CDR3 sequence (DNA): TGTGCCAGTAGCCTAAGAGACAGGGAGACCGGGGAGCTGTTTTTT. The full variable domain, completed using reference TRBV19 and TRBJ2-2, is DGGITQSPKYLFRKEGQNVTLSCEQNLNHDAMYWYRQDPGQGLRLIYYSQIVNDFQKGDIAEGYSVSREKKESFPLTVTSAQKNPTAFYLCASSLRDRETGELFFGEGSRLTVL.

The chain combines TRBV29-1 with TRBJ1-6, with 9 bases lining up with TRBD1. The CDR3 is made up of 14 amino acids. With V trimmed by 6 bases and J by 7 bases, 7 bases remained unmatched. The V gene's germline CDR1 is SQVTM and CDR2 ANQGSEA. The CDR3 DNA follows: TGCAGCGTCGCGTTGGGACAGGGAAATTCACCCCTCCACTTT. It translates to CSVALGQGNSPLHF.

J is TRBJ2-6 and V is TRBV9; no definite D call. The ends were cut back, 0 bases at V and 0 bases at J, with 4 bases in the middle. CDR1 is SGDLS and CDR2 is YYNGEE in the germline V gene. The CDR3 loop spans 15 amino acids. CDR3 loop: CASSVGTSGANVLTF. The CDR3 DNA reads TGTGCCAGCAGCGTAGGAACCTCTGGGGCCAACGTCCTGACTTTC.

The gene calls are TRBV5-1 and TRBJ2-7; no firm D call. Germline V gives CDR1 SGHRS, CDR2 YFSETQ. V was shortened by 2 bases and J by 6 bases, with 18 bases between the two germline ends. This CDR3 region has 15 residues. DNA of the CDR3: TGCGCCAGCAGCTTACCGATGAGCCCCATCGGCGAGCAGTACTTC. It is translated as CASSLPMSPIGEQYF.

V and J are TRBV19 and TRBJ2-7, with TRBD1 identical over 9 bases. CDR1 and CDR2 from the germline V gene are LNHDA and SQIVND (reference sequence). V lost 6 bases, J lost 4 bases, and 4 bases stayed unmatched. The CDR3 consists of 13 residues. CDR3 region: CASSTGTGYEQYF. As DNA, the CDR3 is TGTGCCAGTAGCACCGGGACAGGGTACGAGCAGTACTTC.